The T cell receptor beta chain described here comes from a study of CD8+ T cells in alopecia areata. It was cDNA, reverse transcribed from extracted RNA, that served as the sequencing template. This table comes from immunoSEQ multiplex PCR, and its TCRdb copy is limited to in-frame clones, with some not included. Among some 150,000 clones listed, 82% were seen once. Sample treatment: oral pan-JAK inhibitor, 5-10 mg twice daily. The researchers isolated CD4+ and CD8+ T cells from PBMCs by sorting. This CDR3 has 13 residues. Germline values: CDR1 LNHDA, CDR2 SQIVND (reference sequence). Trimming shortened V by 1 base and J by 3 bases, and 6 bases separated the two germline ends.

Here the sequenced sample was CD8+ T cells sorted from blood, taken at week 4, from a patient treated with tofacitinib. The receptor was derived from a human donor with alopecia areata. The chain recombines TRBV19 with TRBJ2-5; the D gene could be TRBD1 or TRBD2 (5 bases each). CDR3 residues: CASSIVGEETQYF. CDR3 DNA: TGTGCCAGTAGTATAGTGGGGGAAGAGACCCAGTACTTC. The variable domain in full, with the rest retrieved from reference TRBV19 and TRBJ2-5, is DGGITQSPKYLFRKEGQNVTLSCEQNLNHDAMYWYRQDPGQGLRLIYYSQIVNDFQKGDIAEGYSVSREKKESFPLTVTSAQKNPTAFYLCASSIVGEETQYFGPGTRLLVL.